This passage covers 10 T cell receptor beta chains from one sample sequenced in a study of cytomegalovirus exposure and HLA in healthy donors. TCRdb's copy holds only in-frame clones and misses some; the assay was immunoSEQ multiplex PCR. This table holds 120,000 to 150,000 clones, 80% to 95% found once. What was sequenced was PBMCs. These receptors came from a man between 18 and 29 years old in good health and CMV-seronegative.

The chain joins TRBV5-1 to TRBJ2-7, with TRBD2 matching over 8 bases. The J segment lost 5 bases and the V segment lost 5 bases, leaving 9 bases of the junction unmatched. This CDR3 spans 14 amino acids. Germline V CDR1 and CDR2: SGHRS, YFSETQ. For the CDR3, the DNA is TGCGCCAGCAGTTTTAGCGGGATCGGGGACGAGCAGTACGTC. It translates to CASSFSGIGDEQYV.

This chain uses TRBV6-1 with TRBJ1-4, with D unresolved. V lost 4 bases and J 5 bases, leaving 5 bases between the germline ends. The CDR3 spans 12 residues. Germline-derived CDR1 and CDR2 are MNHNS and SASEGT. The CDR3 is CASSAFNEKLFF. The CDR3 DNA is TGTGCCAGCAGTGCCTTCAATGAAAAACTGTTTTTT.

The chain recombines TRBV7-9 with TRBJ2-5; TRBD2 agrees at 11 bases. The CDR3 consists of 14 residues. Losses at the gene ends were 4 bases for V and 5 bases for J; bases not matched to a gene: 3. CDR1 SEHNR and CDR2 FQNEAQ come from the germline V gene (reference sequence). The CDR3 sequence is CASSSRTSGETQYF. The CDR3 nucleotides are TGTGCCAGCAGCTCCCGGACTAGCGGGGAGACCCAGTACTTC.

The rearrangement joins TRBV29-1 to TRBJ1-2; 8 positions agree with TRBD1. The CDR3 is 13 amino acids. J was trimmed by 5 bases and V by 3 bases; bases with no gene match: 5. Germline CDR1 is SQVTM and CDR2 is ANQGSEA. The CDR3 spells CSVEDRVRYGYTF. Here the CDR3 DNA reads TGCAGCGTTGAGGACAGGGTCCGGTATGGCTACACCTTC.

The chain is built from TRBV27 and TRBJ1-1, with D hard to call. This CDR3 region has 16 residues. Germline-derived CDR1 and CDR2 are MNHEY and SMNVEV (reference sequence). Trimming shortened V by 5 bases and J by 0 bases, and 16 bases separated the two germline ends. The CDR3 reads CASSPLLNSLNTEAFF. The CDR3 coding sequence is TGTGCCAGCAGTCCCCTCCTCAACAGCCTGAACACTGAAGCTTTCTTT.

The rearrangement links TRBV15 to TRBJ1-1; D not certain. V was cut by 0 bases and J by 2 bases, with 13 bases left in between. Germline assignment: CDR1 LNHNV and CDR2 YYDKDF (reference sequence). This CDR3 has 16 residues. CDR3 amino acids: CATSRDFVELNTEAFF. The DNA for the CDR3 is TGTGCCACCAGCAGAGATTTCGTAGAGCTAAACACTGAAGCTTTCTTT.

The sample holds many counts of this clone. The V and J genes are TRBV2 and TRBJ1-4, with 11 bases lining up with TRBD1. The CDR3 spans 15 residues. Germline lookup yields CDR1 SNHLY and CDR2 FYNNEI. After removal of 6 bases from V and 7 bases from J, the junction contained 7 bases not matched to a gene. The chain's CDR3 is CASRESGTGGEKLFF. The CDR3, as DNA: TGTGCCAGCAGGGAATCCGGGACAGGGGGTGAAAAACTGTTTTTT. The variable domain in full, with the rest retrieved from reference TRBV2 and TRBJ1-4, is EPEVTQTPSHQVTQMGQEVILRCVPISNHLYFYWYRQILGQKVEFLVSFYNNEISEKSEIFDDQFSVERPDGSNFTLKIRSTKLEDSAMYFCASRESGTGGEKLFFGSGTQLSVL.

The chain is built from TRBV5-6 and TRBJ2-7, with 8 bases identical to TRBD1. From germline, CDR1 is SGHDT and CDR2 YYEEEE. This CDR3 region has 16 residues. The trim removed 2 bases at V and 1 base at J, leaving 8 bases unmatched. CDR3 sequence reads: CASSLRGTGFSYEQYV. CDR3 DNA sequence: TGTGCCAGCAGCTTACGGGGGACAGGATTTTCCTACGAGCAGTACGTC.

V is TRBV11-3 and J is TRBJ2-7; D possibly corresponds to TRBD2 (5 bases). Germline V gene lookup returns CDR1 SGHNT and CDR2 YENEEA. With 5 bases removed from V and 2 bases from J, the gap between germline ends came to 16 bases. The CDR3 consists of 15 residues. CDR3 bases: TGTGCCAGCAGCCCCTCTAGCTTGAAAACCTACGAGCAGTACGTC. Translated, it gives CASSPSSLKTYEQYV.

The chain employs TRBV2 and TRBJ2-1; 8 bases are shared with TRBD1. The CDR3 covers 17 residues. J lost 8 bases, V lost 7 bases, and 19 bases had no gene match. Germline assignment: CDR1 SNHLY and CDR2 FYNNEI. CDR3 amino acids: CASNAYTPGGWSDEQFF. In DNA, the CDR3 is TGTGCCAGCAATGCATACACCCCAGGGGGCTGGAGTGATGAGCAGTTCTTC.